Described below is a single T cell receptor beta chain sequence and its context. Its antigen is currently unknown. This sample is part of a study of shared clonotypes between healthy human individuals. As originally analysed: ImmunoSEQ only sent back junction sequences with no quality scores, so filtering was done differently. The repertoire was sequenced with immunoSEQ multiplex PCR; TCRdb's copy has only in-frame clones and lacks some. V, J and clone size derive from that table, while D and trimming were established from the DNA sequence. The sample lists about 2.4 million clones, 93% occurring once. Overall study findings and caveats: Limitation of the genetic and exposure-history diversity represented came from the few donors.

Each of the donors was a healthy adult who was HIV-negative and had not had a recent acute infection or vaccination. Naive CD4+ cells were CD45RA-selected; the remaining cells were memory. Sequencing was performed on naive CD4+ T cells from PBMCs. Subset reported: CD45RA+ positively selected. This clonotype was sampled from a man between 18 and 35 years old in good health. Some clones in this sample may be carry-over from other donors' samples.

DNA of the CDR3: TGCGCCAGCAGTTCGGACAGCCCTAGCACAGATACGCAGTATTTT. It specifies CASSSDSPSTDTQYF. The chain links TRBV5-1 to TRBJ2-3, with a possible D match to TRBD1 (6 bases). CDR3 length: 15 residues. Trimming removed 5 bases at V and 0 bases at J, with 13 bases between. Germline CDR1 reads SGHRS; CDR2 reads YFSETQ.